The source of this T cell receptor (beta chain) is a study of cytomegalovirus exposure and HLA in healthy donors (dated by TCRdb to the late 2010s). Context from the whole study: According to an earlier analysis of 550 to 700 of the donors, roughly 180 million T cells yielded approximately 120 million unique TCR beta sequences and around 300 Gb of sequence data. About 280 gigabases of sequencing data and 80 million or so unique TCR sequences were included in an early release covering about 700 HLA-typed donors. Among the roughly 390 genotyped donors, around 81% belonged to the genetic ancestry cluster associated with self-reported Caucasian donors. The study was designed to test whether signatures of past pathogen exposure could be identified by cataloging public T cell receptors. The T cell repertoires of under 750 subjects were profiled by immunosequencing and related to cytomegalovirus serostatus. In addition to the first cohort of 650 to 800 subjects, a separate validation cohort of approximately 130 different subjects was used. The study combined high-throughput TCR immunosequencing, statistical association of individual TCRs with disease status, and machine learning to predict cytomegalovirus infection status. A later analysis re-analyzed previously published TCR beta repertoires from about 730 donors and added high-resolution HLA genotyping to study TCR occurrence patterns. The later analysis used no new phenotypic data to find candidate immune exposures, relying instead on TCR beta sequences and their occurrence across donors. An earlier analysis of roughly 600 of the donors used high-throughput TCR beta sequencing to judge whether each TCR beta V gene segment behaved as functional or pseudogenic. Donor age, sex, ethnicity and CMV serostatus were compiled together with the repertoire data. In a later genetic analysis, genome-wide SNP genotypes for about 65% of the roughly 670 donors were used, and that subset was treated as a discovery cohort. Every discovery cohort repertoire had been produced on one sequencing platform. HLA typing covered class I and class II loci at four-digit resolution. Typing coverage differed by locus: A, B, C, DRB1 and DQB1 were typed in about 629-640 donors, DQA1 in 500 to 550, DPA1 in around 580, and DPB1 in just under 490. Because of strong linkage in the cohort, roughly five DR-DQ haplotypes were treated as single units for association and clustering. On average, 235,054 unique TCR beta nucleotide sequences were sequenced per donor among some 420 genotyped donors of the cohort, with 15% to 20% of those sequences being non-productive. What the research found in general, with its limitations: In this cohort, only TCR beta chains were sequenced, and detectable features were limited by the absence of alpha or paired-chain data. Most CMV-associated TCR beta chains appeared to be HLA-restricted in a later analysis, and the HLA associations seemed to be driven largely by CMV exposure. Correlated functional status among segregating V segments might be attributable to linkage disequilibrium, but an unknown experimental factor could not be ruled out. Because HLA typing was missing for some donors at each locus, association tests included only the typed subset. A further reported finding was that TCR beta sequences accurately predicted the HLA-A and HLA-B alleles for most subjects in the first cohort. Most TCR sequences were observed very rarely across donors, whereas some public TCRs were present in many individuals. In vitro tests confirmed that a few of the cytomegalovirus-associated TCR beta chains recognize cytomegalovirus antigens. In a later genetic analysis, fewer N-insertions in productive TCRs were reported among donors in an Asian-associated ancestry cluster than the roughly 710-donor mean. The sequencing pipeline was judged likely to have produced a cluster of highly shared sequence variants as a technical artifact. A total of 164 TCR beta chains were listed by the study as associated with cytomegalovirus. In a later analysis, HLA-associated TCR beta chains were found to be more clonally expanded and to have lower generation probabilities than equally common non-associated chains. Broadly in line with IMGT annotations, most TCR beta V segments showed up in productive rearrangements about 87% or about 30% of the time in an earlier analysis of roughly 590 of the donors. At a false discovery rate of 0.05, a later analysis linked about 16,000 TCR beta sequences to specific HLA alleles. Some IMGT-functional V segments, including TRBV6-2 and TRBV6-3, could not be distinguished by the 87-base-pair reads and were therefore excluded. Because counts were too low, seventeen rarely observed V segments, including chromosome 9 orphons, were excluded from the earlier analysis of 587 of the donors. In a later analysis, the rate of TCR association differed among HLA loci, with DRB1 alleles having the most associated TCRs and HLA-C alleles having the fewest. A later genetic analysis associated a missense DCLRE1C variant with V-gene and J-gene trimming of TCR beta chains, and an independent cohort replicated the association. Several of the top co-occurrence clusters appeared to be linked to parvovirus B19, influenza, CMV and Epstein-Barr virus, according to a later analysis. The presence/absence analyses assumed that sequencing depth was roughly uniform across donors, and that assumption may not be true. The authors suggested that the approach could potentially be generalized to other disease states and immunological phenotypes. Immune exposure information for the cohort was limited to CMV serostatus. The classifier was reported to diagnose cytomegalovirus status with high specificity and sensitivity in both the original cohort and the validation cohort. Strong co-occurrence of HLA alleles, especially DR and DQ, made assigning TCR associations to individual alleles difficult.

The cohort consisted of hundreds of healthy bone marrow donors. Cohort members were all nominally healthy when sampled, although unrecorded immune exposures were likely present. The donor was CMV seropositive and was included in the group of 250 to 300 seropositive cohort members. Each donor provided a peripheral blood sample, and peripheral blood mononuclear cells were used for TCR beta sequencing. Genomic DNA was extracted from the blood cell samples with the Qiagen DNeasy Blood Extraction Kit. The germline V gene gives CDR1 as ENHRY and CDR2 as SYGVKD. Between the V and J ends, shortened by 7 bases and 3 bases respectively, the junction contains 17 bases. The CDR3 goes from the cysteine to the phenylalanine over 15 residues. The DNA shown is the 45-base CDR3, in frame from base 1. As concerns this clone: The specificity of this receptor is unknown. Qualities for individual bases were not recorded, and no much larger clone is one base off.

The method was the immunoSEQ multiplex PCR assay. The multiplex PCR relied on a mix of 60 forward primers for TCR Vbeta segments and 13 reverse primers for TCR Jbeta segments. A multiplex PCR assay on genomic DNA amplified the CDR3 region of rearranged TCR beta genes. On the Illumina HiSeq System, the amplified TCR beta libraries were sequenced as 87-base-pair reads. The original pipeline was this. A later analysis tallied 75 million to 85 million unique TCR beta chains across the 700 or so repertoires, and roughly 11 million of those chains were shared by two or more donors. To remove PCR and sequencing errors, raw reads were error-corrected and collapsed into unique sequences using a nearest-neighbor algorithm that merged closely related sequences. V, D and J gene segments were assigned by aligning CDR3 sequences to IMGT reference sequences. For a sequence to be retained, a match of at least six nucleotides was required to both a V gene segment and a J gene segment. Rearrangements were classified as productive when the CDR3 lacked stop codons and remained in frame with V and J, and all other rearrangements were classified as non-productive. Following IMGT convention, CDR3 was defined as the stretch from the second conserved V-encoded cysteine up to the conserved J-encoded phenylalanine. The earlier analysis of 450 to 750 of the donors excluded any sequence lacking an unambiguous match to a single V gene segment. In an earlier analysis of about 590 of the donors, a V segment was called functional when productive rearrangements were above 56.7%, and segregating when the standard deviation between donors exceeded 5%. A statistical classification framework was developed to diagnose cytomegalovirus status using the catalog of TCR beta chain sequences. A later analysis assigned V and J genes by comparing TCR nucleotide sequences with IMGT/GENE-DB human TR gene sequences. In a later analysis, CDR3 sequences and most-parsimonious VDJ recombination scenarios were assigned using the TCRdist pipeline. In a later analysis, each TCR beta chain was defined by its CDR3 amino acid sequence together with its V-gene family, and reads without a unique V-gene family were excluded. A later analysis removed 450 to 600 highly shared, low-generation-probability nucleotide sequences to deal with suspected cross-contamination and a sequencing artifact. In a later analysis, a clonal expansion index was calculated for each public chain from normalized within-repertoire ranks of inferred template counts. A later analysis computed generation probabilities with a VDJ recombination model fitted to out-of-frame rearrangements, and checked the results against IGoR. Hypergeometric tests were used in a later analysis to score TCR-TCR, TCR-HLA and TCR-CMV co-occurrence, with a repertoire-size bias correction applied to the TCR pairs. In a later analysis, false discovery rates were estimated by permuting HLA or CMV assignments 20 times. In a later analysis, co-occurring TCRs were grouped with DBSCAN, and TCRdist sequence similarity was added when clustering was performed within HLA-allele-positive subsets. Repertoires with fewer than 30,000 or more than 120,000 public chains were left out of co-occurrence clustering, as were a handful of repertoires with anomalous nucleotide sharing. The table comes from immuneACCESS by way of TCRdb, which keeps in-frame sequences with V and J called. Part of the clones is missing from these tables; in studies checked, under half for an unresolved V gene and the rest for unknown reasons. V, J and clone size reflect that table, while D and trimming were determined from the DNA. Across this sample there are over 150,000 clones, with just under 80% seen only once. The ten biggest clones cover roughly 13% of the sample.

This TCR was sampled from a woman aged 45-60 years in good health and CMV-seropositive. The sequencing input was PBMCs. The chain couples TRBV10-3 to TRBJ2-3, and possibly TRBD1, on 5 matching bases. The CDR3 in this case is CAIKGAQGITDTQYF. The bases read TGTGCCATCAAAGGGGCTCAGGGAATTACAGATACGCAGTATTTT.